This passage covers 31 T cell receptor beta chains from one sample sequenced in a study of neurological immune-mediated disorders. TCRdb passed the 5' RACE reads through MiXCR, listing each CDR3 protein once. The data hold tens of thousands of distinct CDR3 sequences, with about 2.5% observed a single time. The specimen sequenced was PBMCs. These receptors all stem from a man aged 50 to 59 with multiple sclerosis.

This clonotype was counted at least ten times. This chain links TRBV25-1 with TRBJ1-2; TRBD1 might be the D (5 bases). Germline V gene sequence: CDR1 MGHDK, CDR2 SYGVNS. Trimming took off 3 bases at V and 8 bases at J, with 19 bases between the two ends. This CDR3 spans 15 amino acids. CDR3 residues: CASSDQGRTLQGYTF. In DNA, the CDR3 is TGTGCCAGCAGTGACCAGGGCAGGACCCTCCAAGGCTACACCTTC.

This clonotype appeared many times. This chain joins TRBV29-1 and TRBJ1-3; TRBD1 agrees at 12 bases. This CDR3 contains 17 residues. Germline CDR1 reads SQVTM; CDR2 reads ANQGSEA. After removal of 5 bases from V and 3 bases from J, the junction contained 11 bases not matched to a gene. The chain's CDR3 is CSVHTPGTGGGGNTIYF. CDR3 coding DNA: TGCAGCGTTCATACCCCCGGGACAGGGGGCGGTGGAAACACCATATATTTT. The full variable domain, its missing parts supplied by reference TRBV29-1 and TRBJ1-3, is SAVISQKPSRDICQRGTSLTIQCQVDSQVTMMFWYRQQPGQSLTLIATANQGSEATYESGFVIDKFPISRPNLTFSTLTVSNMSPEDSSIYLCSVHTPGTGGGGNTIYFGEGSWLTVV.

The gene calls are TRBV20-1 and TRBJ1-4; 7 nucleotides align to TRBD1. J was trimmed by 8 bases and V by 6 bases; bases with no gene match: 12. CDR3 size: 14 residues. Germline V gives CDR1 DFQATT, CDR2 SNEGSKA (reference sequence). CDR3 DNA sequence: TGCAGTGCAGAACCAGGGACAGCCGGGGAAAAACTGTTTTTT. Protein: CSAEPGTAGEKLFF.

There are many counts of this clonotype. Here the CDR3 DNA reads TGCGCCAGCAGCTTGAGAGCAGGGGGAACTACAGATACGCAGTATTTT. It translates to CASSLRAGGTTDTQYF. This chain connects TRBV5-1 to TRBJ2-3, with 7 bases identical to TRBD1. Trimming at V came to 1 base and at J to 3 bases, leaving 8 bases not matched to a gene. The germline V gene encodes CDR1 SGHRS and CDR2 YFSETQ. CDR3 length: 16 residues.

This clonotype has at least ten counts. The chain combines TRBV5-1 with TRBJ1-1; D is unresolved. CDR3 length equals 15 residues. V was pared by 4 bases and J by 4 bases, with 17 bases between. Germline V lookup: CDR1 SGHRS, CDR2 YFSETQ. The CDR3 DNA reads TGCGCCAGCAGCCCCCAAGTCGGTGTTGGCACTGAAGCTTTCTTT. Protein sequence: CASSPQVGVGTEAFF.

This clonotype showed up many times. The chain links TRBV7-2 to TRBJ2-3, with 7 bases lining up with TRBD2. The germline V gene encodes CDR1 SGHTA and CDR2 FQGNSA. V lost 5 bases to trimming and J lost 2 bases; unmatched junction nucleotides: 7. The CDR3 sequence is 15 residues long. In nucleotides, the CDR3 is TGTGCCAGCAGCCCGCAGCGGGGCCCCACAGATACGCAGTATTTT. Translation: CASSPQRGPTDTQYF.

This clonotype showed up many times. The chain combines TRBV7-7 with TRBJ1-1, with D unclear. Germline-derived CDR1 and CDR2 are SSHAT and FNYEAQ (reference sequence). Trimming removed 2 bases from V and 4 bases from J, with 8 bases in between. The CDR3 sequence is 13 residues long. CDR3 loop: CASSLKVSTEAFF. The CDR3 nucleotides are TGTGCCAGCAGCTTAAAGGTTTCCACTGAAGCTTTCTTT.

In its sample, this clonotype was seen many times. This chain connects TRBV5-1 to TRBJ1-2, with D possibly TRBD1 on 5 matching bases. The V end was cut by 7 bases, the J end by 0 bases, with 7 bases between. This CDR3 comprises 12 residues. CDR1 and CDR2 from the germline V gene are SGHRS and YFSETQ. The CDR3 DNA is TGCGCCAGCGGGGACGCTAACTATGGCTACACCTTC. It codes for CASGDANYGYTF.

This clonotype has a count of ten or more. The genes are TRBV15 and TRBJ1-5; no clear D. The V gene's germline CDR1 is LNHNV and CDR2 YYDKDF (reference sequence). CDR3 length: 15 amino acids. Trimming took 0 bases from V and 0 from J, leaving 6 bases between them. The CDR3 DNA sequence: TGTGCCACCAGCAGAGATCTAGGTAGCAATCAGCCCCAGCATTTT. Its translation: CATSRDLGSNQPQHF. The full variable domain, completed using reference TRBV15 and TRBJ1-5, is DAMVIQNPRYQVTQFGKPVTLSCSQTLNHNVMYWYQQKSSQAPKLLFHYYDKDFNNEADTPDNFQSRRPNTSFCFLDIRSPGLGDTAMYLCATSRDLGSNQPQHFGDGTRLSIL.

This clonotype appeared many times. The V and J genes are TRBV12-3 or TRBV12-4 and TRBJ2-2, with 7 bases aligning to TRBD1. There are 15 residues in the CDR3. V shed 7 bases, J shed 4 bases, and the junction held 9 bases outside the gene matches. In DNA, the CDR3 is TGTGCCAGCACCGGCGTTAGGGGGCTCACCGGGGAGCTGTTTTTT. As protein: CASTGVRGLTGELFF.

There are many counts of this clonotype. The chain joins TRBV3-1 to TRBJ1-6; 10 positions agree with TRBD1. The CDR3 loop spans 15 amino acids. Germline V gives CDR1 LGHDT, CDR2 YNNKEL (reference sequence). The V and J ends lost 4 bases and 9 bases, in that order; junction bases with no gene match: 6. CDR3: CASSLGTGEVSPLHF. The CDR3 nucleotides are TGTGCCAGCAGCCTTGGGACAGGGGAGGTTTCACCCCTCCACTTT.

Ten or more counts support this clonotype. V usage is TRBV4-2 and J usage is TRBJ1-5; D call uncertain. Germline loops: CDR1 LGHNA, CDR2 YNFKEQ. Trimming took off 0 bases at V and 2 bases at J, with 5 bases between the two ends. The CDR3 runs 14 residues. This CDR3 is CASSQEQGNQPQHF. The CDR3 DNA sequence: TGTGCCAGCAGCCAAGAGCAGGGCAATCAGCCCCAGCATTTT.

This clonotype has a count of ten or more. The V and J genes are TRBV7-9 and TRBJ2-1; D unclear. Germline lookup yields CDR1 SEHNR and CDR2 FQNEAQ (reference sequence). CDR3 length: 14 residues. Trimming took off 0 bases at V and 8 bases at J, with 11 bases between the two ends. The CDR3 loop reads CASSLALGRDEQFF. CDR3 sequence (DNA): TGTGCCAGCAGCTTAGCCCTAGGTAGGGATGAGCAGTTCTTC. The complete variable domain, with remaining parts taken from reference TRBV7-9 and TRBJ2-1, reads DTGVSQNPRHKITKRGQNVTFRCDPISEHNRLYWYRQTLGQGPEFLTYFQNEAQLEKSRLLSDRFSAERPKGSFSTLEIQRTEQGDSAMYLCASSLALGRDEQFFGPGTRLTVL.

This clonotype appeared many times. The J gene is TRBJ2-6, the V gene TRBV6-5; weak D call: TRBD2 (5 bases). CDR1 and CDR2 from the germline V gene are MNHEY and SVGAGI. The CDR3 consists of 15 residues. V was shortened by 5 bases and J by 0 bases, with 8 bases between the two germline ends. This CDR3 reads CASSNRGSGANVLTF. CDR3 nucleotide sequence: TGTGCCAGCAGTAACCGGGGCTCTGGGGCCAACGTCCTGACTTTC.

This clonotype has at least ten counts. The chain's CDR3 is CASSKVGYEQYF. The CDR3 coding sequence is TGTGCCAGCAGCAAAGTCGGCTACGAGCAGTACTTC. V and J are TRBV21-1 and TRBJ2-7. TRBV21-1 constitutes a pseudogene. The CDR3 extends over 12 amino acids.

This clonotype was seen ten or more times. CDR3 loop: CASSEFGARATRGTEAFF. The CDR3 nucleotides read TGCGCCAGCAGTGAGTTTGGTGCCAGGGCCACAAGAGGCACTGAAGCTTTCTTT. V is TRBV10-2 and J is TRBJ1-1, with D perhaps matching TRBD1 (5 bases). V was cut by 1 base and J by 4 bases, with 22 bases left in between. Germline CDR1 is WSHSY and CDR2 is SAAADI. The CDR3 sequence is 18 residues long.

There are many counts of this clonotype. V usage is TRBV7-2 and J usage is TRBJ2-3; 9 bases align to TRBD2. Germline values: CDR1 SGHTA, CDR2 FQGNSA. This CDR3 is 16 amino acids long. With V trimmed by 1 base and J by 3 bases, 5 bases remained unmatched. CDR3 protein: CASSLGRGGRTDTQYF. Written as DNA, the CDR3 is TGTGCCAGCAGCTTAGGGCGGGGGGGCCGGACAGATACGCAGTATTTT.

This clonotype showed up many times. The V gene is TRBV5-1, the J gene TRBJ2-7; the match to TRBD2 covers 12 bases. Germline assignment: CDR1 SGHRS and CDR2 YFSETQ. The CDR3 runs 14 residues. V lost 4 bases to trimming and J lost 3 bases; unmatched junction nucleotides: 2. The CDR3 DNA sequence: TGCGCCAGCAGCACTAGCGGGGGGAACTACGAGCAGTACTTC. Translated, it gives CASSTSGGNYEQYF.

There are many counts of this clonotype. This chain's CDR3 is CSARDKGQWAQYF. The CDR3 DNA reads as TGCAGTGCTAGAGATAAGGGACAGTGGGCCCAGTACTTC. This chain joins TRBV20-1 and TRBJ2-5; 7 bases match TRBD1. Germline V gene lookup returns CDR1 DFQATT and CDR2 SNEGSKA (reference sequence). V lost 0 bases and J lost 9; bases outside the gene matches: 7. The CDR3 runs 13 residues.

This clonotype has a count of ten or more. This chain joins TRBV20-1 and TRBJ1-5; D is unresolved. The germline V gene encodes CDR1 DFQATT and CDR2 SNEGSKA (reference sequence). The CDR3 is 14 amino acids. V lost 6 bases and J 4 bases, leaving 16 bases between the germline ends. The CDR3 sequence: CSASRVGANQPQHF. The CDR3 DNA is TGCAGTGCCTCGAGGGTTGGTGCGAATCAGCCCCAGCATTTT.

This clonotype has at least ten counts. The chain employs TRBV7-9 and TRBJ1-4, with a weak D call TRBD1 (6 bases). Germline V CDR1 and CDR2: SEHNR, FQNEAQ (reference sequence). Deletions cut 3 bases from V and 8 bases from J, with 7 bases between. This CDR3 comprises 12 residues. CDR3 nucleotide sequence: TGTGCCAGCAGCTTCGGGGGCGAAAAACTGTTTTTT. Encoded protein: CASSFGGEKLFF.

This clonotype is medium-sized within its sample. This CDR3 reads CASSRDSATQYF. The CDR3 DNA reads as TGTGCCAGCAGCCGGGACAGTGCGACGCAGTATTTT. The chain has TRBV7-9 and TRBJ2-3, with 7 nucleotides matching TRBD1. Trimming removed 5 bases from V and 9 bases from J; junction bases left unmatched: 5. The CDR3 spans 12 residues. From germline, CDR1 is SEHNR and CDR2 FQNEAQ (reference sequence).

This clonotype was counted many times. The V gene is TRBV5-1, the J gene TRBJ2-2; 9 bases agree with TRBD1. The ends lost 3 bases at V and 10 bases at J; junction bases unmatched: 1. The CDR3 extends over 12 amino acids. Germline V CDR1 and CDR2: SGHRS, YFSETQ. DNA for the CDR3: TGCGCCAGCAGCTCACAGGGGGCGGAGCTGTTTTTT. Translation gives CASSSQGAELFF.

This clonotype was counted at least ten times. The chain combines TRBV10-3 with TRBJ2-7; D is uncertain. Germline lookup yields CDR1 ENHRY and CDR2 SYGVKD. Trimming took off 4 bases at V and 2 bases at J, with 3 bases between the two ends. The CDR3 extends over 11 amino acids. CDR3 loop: CAISGPYEQYF. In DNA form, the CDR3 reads TGTGCCATCAGTGGACCCTACGAGCAGTACTTC.

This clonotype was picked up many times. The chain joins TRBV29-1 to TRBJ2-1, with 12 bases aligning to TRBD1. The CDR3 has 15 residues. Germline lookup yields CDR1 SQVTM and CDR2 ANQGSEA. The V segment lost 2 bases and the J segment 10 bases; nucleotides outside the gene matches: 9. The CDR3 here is CSVERRDRGLTEQFF. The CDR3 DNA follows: TGCAGCGTTGAACGCCGGGACAGGGGGCTGACCGAGCAGTTCTTC.

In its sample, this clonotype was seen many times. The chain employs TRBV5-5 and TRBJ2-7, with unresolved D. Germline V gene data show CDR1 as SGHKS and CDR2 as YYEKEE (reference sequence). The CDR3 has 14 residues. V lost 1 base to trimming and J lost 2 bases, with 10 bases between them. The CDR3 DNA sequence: TGTGCCAGCAGCTTGAGGCAGGCTCCCTACGAGCAGTACTTC. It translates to CASSLRQAPYEQYF.

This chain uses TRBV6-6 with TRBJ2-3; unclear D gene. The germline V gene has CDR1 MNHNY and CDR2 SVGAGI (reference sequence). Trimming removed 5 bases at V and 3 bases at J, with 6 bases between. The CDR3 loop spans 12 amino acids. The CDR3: CASSRATDTQYF. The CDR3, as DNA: TGTGCCAGCAGTAGGGCTACAGATACGCAGTATTTT.

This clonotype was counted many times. CDR3 region: CSARSGADSYNSPLHF. CDR3 DNA sequence: TGCAGTGCTAGAAGCGGGGCAGACTCCTATAATTCACCCCTCCACTTT. The J gene is TRBJ1-6, the V gene TRBV20-1, with D tentatively TRBD1 (5 bases). Germline CDR1 reads DFQATT; CDR2 reads SNEGSKA (reference sequence). V lost 2 bases and J 0 bases, leaving 11 bases between the germline ends. The length of the CDR3 is 16 residues.

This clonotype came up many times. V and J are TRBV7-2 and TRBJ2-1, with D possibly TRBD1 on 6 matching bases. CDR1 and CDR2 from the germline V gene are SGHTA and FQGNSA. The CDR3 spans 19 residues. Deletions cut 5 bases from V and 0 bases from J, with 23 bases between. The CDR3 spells CASSPMGGGGRSSYNEQFF. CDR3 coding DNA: TGTGCCAGCAGCCCAATGGGCGGTGGGGGCCGCAGCTCCTACAATGAGCAGTTCTTC.

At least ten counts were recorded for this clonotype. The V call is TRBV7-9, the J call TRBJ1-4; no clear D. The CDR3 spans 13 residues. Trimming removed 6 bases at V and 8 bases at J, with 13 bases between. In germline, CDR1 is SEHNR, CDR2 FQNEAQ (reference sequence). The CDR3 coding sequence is TGTGCCAGCAGTTCCACCGGACTGGAAAAACTGTTTTTT. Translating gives CASSSTGLEKLFF.

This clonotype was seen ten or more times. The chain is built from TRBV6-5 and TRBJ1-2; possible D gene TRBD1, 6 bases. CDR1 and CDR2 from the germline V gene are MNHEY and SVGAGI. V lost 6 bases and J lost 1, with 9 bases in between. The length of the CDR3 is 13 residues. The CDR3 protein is CASRGQNNYGYTF. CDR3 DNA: TGTGCCAGCAGGGGACAAAATAACTATGGCTACACCTTC.